This TCR beta chain comes out of a study of blood T cell repertoires in COVID-19. Study at large: Material from acute and convalescent COVID-19 was sourced from the United States, Italy and Spain. PBMCs, B-cell-depleted T cells, or T cells provided the cDNA or gDNA that made up the material.

Study processing details: Cell counts per sample came from amplifying reference gene primers. Repertoires were generated with immunoSEQ multiplex PCR, while TCRdb's copy carries only in-frame clones and drops some. V, J and clone size derive from that table, while D and trimming were established from the DNA sequence. The sample contains 68,000 or so clones, 60% to 85% of which appear only once. The sequencing input was peripheral blood. The receptor was derived from a human donor in a cohort sampled during active COVID-19.

CDR3 residues: CASSDTSGRAWNTQYF. DNA of the CDR3: TGTGCCAGCAGCGACACTAGCGGGAGGGCCTGGAATACGCAGTATTTT. The J gene is TRBJ2-3, the V gene TRBV7-2; TRBD2 aligns across 13 bases. Germline V gives CDR1 SGHTA, CDR2 FQGNSA. With V trimmed by 5 bases and J by 7 bases, 9 bases remained unmatched. The CDR3 runs 16 residues.